The 9 T cell receptor beta chains reported below all come from one sample, sequenced in a study of human T cells and chemical hapten exposure. Regarding time point: patch test 2, 6 weeks after DPC sensitization. The treatment denotes: therapeutic diphenylcyclopropenone sensitization with weekly scalp DPC. TCRdb reprocessed the RACE reads with MiXCR, giving one entry per CDR3 protein. The table has some 150,000 distinct CDR3 sequences, about 12% seen once. Sequenced here: whole blood, sampled in connection with sensitization to the hapten diphenylcyclopropenone (DPC). The source of these receptors is a woman aged 45-65 years with alopecia areata. Some clones in this sample may be carry-over from other donors' samples.

This clonotype was recorded at least ten times. The J gene is TRBJ2-3, the V gene TRBV6-2 or TRBV6-3; no firm D call. Germline V gene sequence: CDR1 MNHEY, CDR2 SVGEGT. This CDR3 contains 14 residues. V dropped 1 base and J dropped 3 bases, with 8 bases sitting between them. The CDR3, as DNA: TGTGCCAGCAGTTACTACTATTCAACAGATACGCAGTATTTT. Translating it yields CASSYYYSTDTQYF.

The rearrangement uses TRBV5-1 and TRBJ2-1; D not resolved. Germline CDR1 and CDR2: SGHRS and YFSETQ. Trimming shortened V by 0 bases and J by 6 bases, and 10 bases separated the two germline ends. The CDR3 runs 14 residues. The CDR3 loop is CASSLVPDRNEQFF. The CDR3 nucleotides read TGCGCCAGCAGCTTGGTTCCCGATCGCAATGAGCAGTTCTTC.

This clonotype was counted between two and nine times. This chain joins TRBV7-9 and TRBJ2-1; TRBD1 is a possible D gene (5 bases). The V and J ends lost 0 bases and 8 bases respectively, with 14 bases between them. CDR3 length equals 15 residues. CDR1 and CDR2 from the germline V gene are SEHNR and FQNEAQ (reference sequence). CDR3 nucleotide sequence: TGTGCCAGCAGCTTAGCGCCGGCAGGGTCCCATGAGCAGTTCTTC. Translating gives CASSLAPAGSHEQFF. Based on the CDR3 plus reference TRBV7-9 and TRBJ2-1, the full variable domain is DTGVSQNPRHKITKRGQNVTFRCDPISEHNRLYWYRQTLGQGPEFLTYFQNEAQLEKSRLLSDRFSAERPKGSFSTLEIQRTEQGDSAMYLCASSLAPAGSHEQFFGPGTRLTVL.

This clonotype was detected a few times. The chain has TRBV5-5 and TRBJ2-3; TRBD2 matches at 8 bases. This CDR3 contains 17 residues. Germline V gene data show CDR1 as SGHKS and CDR2 as YYEKEE (reference sequence). V trimming: 2 bases; J trimming: 2 bases; junction bases outside the gene matches: 10. The CDR3 is CASSFSLGAGATDTQYF. The CDR3 coding sequence is TGTGCCAGCAGCTTCTCTCTCGGAGCGGGAGCCACAGATACGCAGTATTTT. Full variable domain (outside the CDR3, taken from reference TRBV5-5 and TRBJ2-3): DAGVTQSPTHLIKTRGQQVTLRCSPISGHKSVSWYQQVLGQGPQFIFQYYEKEERGRGNFPDRFSARQFPNYSSELNVNALLLGDSALYLCASSFSLGAGATDTQYFGPGTRLTVL.

This clonotype was found many times. The chain uses TRBV7-9 and TRBJ1-4, with 9 nucleotides matching TRBD1. The CDR3 consists of 14 residues. V lost 6 bases and J lost 10; bases outside the gene matches: 9. Germline CDR1 SEHNR, CDR2 FQNEAQ (reference sequence). In DNA, the CDR3 is TGTGCCAGCAGAACGACAGGGGGAGGACGAAAACTGTTTTTT. Encoded protein: CASRTTGGGRKLFF.

The V and J genes are TRBV12-3 or TRBV12-4 and TRBJ2-2; 10 bases fit TRBD2. The CDR3 extends over 14 amino acids. Losses at the gene ends were 5 bases for V and 9 bases for J; bases not matched to a gene: 6. DNA of the CDR3: TGTGCCAGCAGTCCTAGCGGGAGCAGCCGGGAGCTGTTTTTT. It translates to CASSPSGSSRELFF.

This clonotype has a handful of counts. The chain has TRBV10-3 and TRBJ2-7; 7 bases align to TRBD1. This CDR3 comprises 14 residues. J lost 0 bases, V lost 6 bases, and 5 bases had no gene match. Germline CDR1 ENHRY, CDR2 SYGVKD. The CDR3 region has the DNA TGTGCCATCAGGGCCGGGGACAGCTCCTACGAGCAGTACTTC. The encoded protein is CAIRAGDSSYEQYF.

The rearrangement joins TRBV29-1 to TRBJ2-5, with 9 bases that match TRBD1. CDR3 length: 15 amino acids. J lost 4 bases, V lost 4 bases, and 10 bases had no gene match. The germline gives CDR1 SQVTM, CDR2 ANQGSEA. CDR3 region: CSVAGTGILGETQYF. The CDR3 bases are TGCAGCGTTGCAGGGACAGGGATTTTAGGAGAGACCCAGTACTTC. The complete variable domain, with remaining parts taken from reference TRBV29-1 and TRBJ2-5, reads SAVISQKPSRDICQRGTSLTIQCQVDSQVTMMFWYRQQPGQSLTLIATANQGSEATYESGFVIDKFPISRPNLTFSTLTVSNMSPEDSSIYLCSVAGTGILGETQYFGPGTRLLVL.

The chain recombines TRBV27 with TRBJ2-1, with 9 nucleotides matching TRBD2. The V segment lost 6 bases and the J segment 5 bases; nucleotides outside the gene matches: 5. Germline values: CDR1 MNHEY, CDR2 SMNVEV (reference sequence). The CDR3 runs 14 residues. The CDR3 reads CASSGTSYDNEQFF. CDR3 nucleotides: TGTGCCAGCAGCGGGACTAGCTACGACAATGAGCAGTTCTTC.